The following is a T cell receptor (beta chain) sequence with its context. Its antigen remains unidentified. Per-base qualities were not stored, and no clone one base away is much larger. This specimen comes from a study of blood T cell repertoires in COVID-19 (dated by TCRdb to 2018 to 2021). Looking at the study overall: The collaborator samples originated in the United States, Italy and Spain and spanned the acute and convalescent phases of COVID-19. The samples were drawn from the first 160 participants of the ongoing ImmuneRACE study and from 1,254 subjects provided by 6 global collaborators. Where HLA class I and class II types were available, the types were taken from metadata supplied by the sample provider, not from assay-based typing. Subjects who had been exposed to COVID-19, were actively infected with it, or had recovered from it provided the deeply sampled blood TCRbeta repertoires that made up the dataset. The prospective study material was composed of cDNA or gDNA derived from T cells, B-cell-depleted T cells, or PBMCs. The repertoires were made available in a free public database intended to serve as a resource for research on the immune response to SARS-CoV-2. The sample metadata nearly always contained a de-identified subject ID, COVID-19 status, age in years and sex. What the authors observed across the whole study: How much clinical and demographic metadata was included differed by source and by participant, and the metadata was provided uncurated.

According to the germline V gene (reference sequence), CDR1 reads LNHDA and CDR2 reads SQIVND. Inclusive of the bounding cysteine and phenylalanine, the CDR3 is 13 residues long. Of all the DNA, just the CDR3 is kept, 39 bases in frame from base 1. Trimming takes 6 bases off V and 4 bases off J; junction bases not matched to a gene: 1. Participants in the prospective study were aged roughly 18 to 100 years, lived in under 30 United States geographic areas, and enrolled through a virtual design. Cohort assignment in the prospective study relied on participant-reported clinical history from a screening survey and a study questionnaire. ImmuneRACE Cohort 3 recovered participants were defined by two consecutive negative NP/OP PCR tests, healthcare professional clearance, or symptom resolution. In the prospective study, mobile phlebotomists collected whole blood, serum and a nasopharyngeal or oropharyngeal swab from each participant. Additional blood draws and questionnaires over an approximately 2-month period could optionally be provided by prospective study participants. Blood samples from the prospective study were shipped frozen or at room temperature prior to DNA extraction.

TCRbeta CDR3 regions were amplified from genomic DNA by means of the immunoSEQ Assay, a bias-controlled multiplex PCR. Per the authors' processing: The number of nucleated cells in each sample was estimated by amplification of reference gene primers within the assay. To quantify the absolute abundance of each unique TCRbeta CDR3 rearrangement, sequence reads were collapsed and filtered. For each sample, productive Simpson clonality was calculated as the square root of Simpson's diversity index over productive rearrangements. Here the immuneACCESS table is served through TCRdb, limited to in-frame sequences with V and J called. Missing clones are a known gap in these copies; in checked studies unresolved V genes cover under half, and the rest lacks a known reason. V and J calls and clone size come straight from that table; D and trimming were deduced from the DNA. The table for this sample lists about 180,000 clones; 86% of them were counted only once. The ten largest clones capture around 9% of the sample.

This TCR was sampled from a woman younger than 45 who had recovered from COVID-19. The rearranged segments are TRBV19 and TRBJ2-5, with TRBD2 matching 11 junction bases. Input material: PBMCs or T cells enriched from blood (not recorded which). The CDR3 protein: CASSGLAGETQYF. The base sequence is TGTGCCAGTAGCGGACTAGCGGGAGAGACCCAGTACTTC.